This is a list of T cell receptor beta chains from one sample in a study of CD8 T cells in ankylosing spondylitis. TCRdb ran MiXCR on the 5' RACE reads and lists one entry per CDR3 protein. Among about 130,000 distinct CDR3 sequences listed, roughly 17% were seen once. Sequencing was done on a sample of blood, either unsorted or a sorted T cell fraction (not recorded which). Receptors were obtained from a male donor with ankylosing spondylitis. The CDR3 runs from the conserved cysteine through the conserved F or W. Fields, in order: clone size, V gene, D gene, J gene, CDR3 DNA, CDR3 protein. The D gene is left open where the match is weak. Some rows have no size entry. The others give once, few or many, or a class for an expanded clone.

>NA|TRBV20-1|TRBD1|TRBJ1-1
TGCAGTGCTGGCAGGGGGCGAGAAACTGAAGCTTTCTTT
CSAGRGRETEAFF
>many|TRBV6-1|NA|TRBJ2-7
TGTGCCAGCAGTAGTGGGTACTCCTACGAGCAGTACTTC
CASSSGYSYEQYF
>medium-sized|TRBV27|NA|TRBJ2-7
TGTGCCAGCAGTTTGGGGGGAGTCTACGAGCAGTACTTC
CASSLGGVYEQYF
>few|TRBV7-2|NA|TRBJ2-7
TGTGCCAGCAGCTTAGGCGGATCCCCTTCGTTC
CASSLGGSPSF
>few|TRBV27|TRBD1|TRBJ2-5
TGTGCCAGCAGTTCCCAGGGGGCGCGGGAGACCCAGTACTTC
CASSSQGARETQYF
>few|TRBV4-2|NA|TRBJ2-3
TGTGCCAGCAGCCCTCGGACTGGCACAGATACGCAGTATTTT
CASSPRTGTDTQYF
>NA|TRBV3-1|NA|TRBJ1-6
TGTGCCAGCAGCCCCGCTTCTCCAGCTCGTAATTCACCCCTCCACTTT
CASSPASPARNSPLHF
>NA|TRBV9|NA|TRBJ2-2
TGTGCCAGCAGCCTCGCTCCCGGGACCTACACCGGGGAGCTGTTTTTT
CASSLAPGTYTGELFF
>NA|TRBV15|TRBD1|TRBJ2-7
TGTGCCACCAGCAGAGGCAGGACAGGGGGGCTCGAGCAGTACTTC
CATSRGRTGGLEQYF
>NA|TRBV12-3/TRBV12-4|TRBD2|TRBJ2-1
TGTGCCAGCACCCTACCGGGACTAGCGGGCTACAATGAGCAGTTCTTC
CASTLPGLAGYNEQFF
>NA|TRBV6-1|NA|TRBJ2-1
TGTGCCAGCAGCCAGCGGGCCCCCAGCTCCTACAATGAGCAGTTCTTC
CASSQRAPSSYNEQFF
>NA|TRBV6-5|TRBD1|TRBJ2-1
TGTGCCAGCAGTTATCAGACAGGGGGCAATGAGCAGTTCTTC
CASSYQTGGNEQFF
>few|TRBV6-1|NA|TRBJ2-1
TGTGCCAGCAGTGTAAGGTACAATGAGCAGTTCTTC
CASSVRYNEQFF
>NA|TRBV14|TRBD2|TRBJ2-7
TGTGCCAGCAGCCATGGGGTAGCGGGGGCCTACGAGCAGTACTTC
CASSHGVAGAYEQYF
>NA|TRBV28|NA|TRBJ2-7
TGTGCCAGCAGGAGACAGGACGTCTCCTACGAGCAGTACTTC
CASRRQDVSYEQYF
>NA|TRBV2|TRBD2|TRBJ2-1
TGTGCCAGCAGTCCCCGGGACTACGACAATGAGCAGTTCTTC
CASSPRDYDNEQFF
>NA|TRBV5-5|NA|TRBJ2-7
TGTGCCAGCAGCTTGCACGGGTCCTACGAGCAGTACTTC
CASSLHGSYEQYF
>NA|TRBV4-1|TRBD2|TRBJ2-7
TGCGCCAGCAGCCCCCTCGCTAGCGGGTCATTCTCCTACGAGCAGTACTTC
CASSPLASGSFSYEQYF
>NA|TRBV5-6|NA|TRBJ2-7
TGTGCCAGCAGCCGGACAGAGGACTACGAGCAGTACTTC
CASSRTEDYEQYF
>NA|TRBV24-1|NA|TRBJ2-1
TGTGCCACCAGTGGAGGCCCGTTCTACAATGAGCAGTTCTTC
CATSGGPFYNEQFF
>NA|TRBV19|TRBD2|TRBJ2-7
TGTGCCAGTAGTATCGGTAGCGGGAGTTTAATCCACGAGCAGTACTTC
CASSIGSGSLIHEQYF
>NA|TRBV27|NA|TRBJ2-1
TGTGCCAGCAGTTTAGGTAACGGGGGCTACAATGAGCAGTTCTTC
CASSLGNGGYNEQFF
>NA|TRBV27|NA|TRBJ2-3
TGTGCCAGCGGAGAGGGCACGGCCTCTAGCACAGATACGCAGTATTTT
CASGEGTASSTDTQYF
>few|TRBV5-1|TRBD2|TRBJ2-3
TGCGCCAGCAGCTTGGTATGGCGGGAGGGCCTAGATACGCAGTATTTT
CASSLVWREGLDTQYF
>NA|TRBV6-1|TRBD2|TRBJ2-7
TGTGCCAGCAGTCCCTCCGGGACTAGCGCCTACGAGCAGTACTTC
CASSPSGTSAYEQYF
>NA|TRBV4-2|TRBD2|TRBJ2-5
TGTGCCAGCAGCCCTCTAGCGGGAGGACTCCAAGAGACCCAGTACTTC
CASSPLAGGLQETQYF
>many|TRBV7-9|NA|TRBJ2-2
TGTGCCAGCAGCTTAGGTCACCTCGGGACCACCGGGGAGCTGTTTTTT
CASSLGHLGTTGELFF
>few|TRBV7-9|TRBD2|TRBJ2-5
TGTGCCAGCAGCCCGGGACTACAAGAGACCCAGTACTTC
CASSPGLQETQYF
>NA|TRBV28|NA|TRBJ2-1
TGTGCCAGCAGTTTTCGTTCTGAACTGCCGGAACCGTTCTTC
CASSFRSELPEPFF
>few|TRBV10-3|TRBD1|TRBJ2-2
TGTGCCATCAGTGAGTCGAAGAGACAGGGAATAACCGGGGAGCTGTTTTTT
CAISESKRQGITGELFF
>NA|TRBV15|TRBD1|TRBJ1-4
TGTGCCACCAGCAGAGCTTTTACCGGGACAGAGAATGAAAAACTGTTTTTT
CATSRAFTGTENEKLFF
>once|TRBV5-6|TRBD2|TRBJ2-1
TGTGCCAGCAGCTGGGAACTAGCGGGAGGCAAGCAGTTCTTC
CASSWELAGGKQFF
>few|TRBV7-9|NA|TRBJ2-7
TGTGCCAGCAGCTTAGTTTCCGAGCAGTACTTC
CASSLVSEQYF
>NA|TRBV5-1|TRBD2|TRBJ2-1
TGCGCCAGCAGCTGGGGGCTAGCGGGGAACTCCAATGAGCAGTTCTTC
CASSWGLAGNSNEQFF
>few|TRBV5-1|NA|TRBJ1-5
TGCGCCAGCAGCGCGGACCTCGGGGCTGGTCAGCCCCAGCATTTT
CASSADLGAGQPQHF
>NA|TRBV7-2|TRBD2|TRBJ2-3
TGTGCCAGCAGCTTAGGAGTCACTAGCGGGAGAGATACGCAGTATTTT
CASSLGVTSGRDTQYF
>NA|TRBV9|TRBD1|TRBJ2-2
TGTGCCAGCAGCGTAGATGGGTTTAGATGGGACAGCCCCTTCACCGGGGAGCTGTTTTTT
CASSVDGFRWDSPFTGELFF
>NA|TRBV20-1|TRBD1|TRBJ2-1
TGCAGTGCCCCCGACAGGGGGGTGGACAATGAGCAGTTCTTC
CSAPDRGVDNEQFF
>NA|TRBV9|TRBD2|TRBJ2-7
TGTGCCAGCAGCGTAGCTAGCGGGGCAACCTACGAGCAGTACTTC
CASSVASGATYEQYF
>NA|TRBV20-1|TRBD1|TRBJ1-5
TGCAGTGCTAGAGATCTGGGGACAGCATCCAATCAGCCCCAGCATTTT
CSARDLGTASNQPQHF
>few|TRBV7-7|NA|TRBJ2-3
TGTGCCAGCACCCCTTTTGTCAGGGGAGACACAGATACGCAGTATTTT
CASTPFVRGDTDTQYF
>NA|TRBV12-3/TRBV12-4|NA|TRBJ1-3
TGTGCCAGCAGCCCAGGGGCGTACACCATATATTTT
CASSPGAYTIYF
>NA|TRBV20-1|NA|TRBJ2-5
TGCAGTGCTAGTCCAGGGCAGTTCCAAGAGACCCAGTACTTC
CSASPGQFQETQYF
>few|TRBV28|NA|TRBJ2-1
TGTGCCAGCAGCCCGGAGGGATACTCATGGATCTTC
CASSPEGYSWIF
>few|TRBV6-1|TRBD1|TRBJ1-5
TGTGCCAGCAGTGATCCGGGACAGAGTTTGGCCCAGCATTTT
CASSDPGQSLAQHF
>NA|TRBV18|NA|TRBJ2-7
TGTGCCAGCTCACCGGCGGAGCGATACGAGCAGTACTTC
CASSPAERYEQYF
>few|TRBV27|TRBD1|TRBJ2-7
TGTGCCAGCAGTTTATTTTGGGACAGGCAATCCTACGAGCAGTACTTC
CASSLFWDRQSYEQYF
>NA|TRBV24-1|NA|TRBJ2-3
TGTGCCACCAGTGGGTTGGGGGCCGACCCCCGTACAGATACGCAGTATTTT
CATSGLGADPRTDTQYF
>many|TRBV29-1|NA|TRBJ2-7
TGCAGCGCCCGCGGATATAGCGGATACGAGCAGTACTTC
CSARGYSGYEQYF
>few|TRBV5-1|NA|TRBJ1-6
TGCGCCAGCAGCGAAAACCAGGGTAGCTATAATTCACCCCTCCACTTT
CASSENQGSYNSPLHF
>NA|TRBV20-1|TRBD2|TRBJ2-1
TGCAGTGCTAAGCTAGCGGGAGGGCCAGTTGAGCAGTTCTTC
CSAKLAGGPVEQFF
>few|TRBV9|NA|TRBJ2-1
TGTGCCAGCAGCGTAGACTACAATGAGCAGTTCTTC
CASSVDYNEQFF
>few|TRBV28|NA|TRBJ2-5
TGTGCCAGCAGCGGGTTACAAGAGACCCAGTACTTC
CASSGLQETQYF
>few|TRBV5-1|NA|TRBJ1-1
TGCGCCAGCAGCGAGGGTCGGTCCACTGAAGCTTTCTTT
CASSEGRSTEAFF
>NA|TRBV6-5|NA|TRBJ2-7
TGTGCCAGCAGTTATAGGTTCCGCTCGATTGGCGAGCAGTACTTC
CASSYRFRSIGEQYF
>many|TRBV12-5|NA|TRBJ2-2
TGTGCTAGTGGTTCCCCCCTCTTGGGGGCGGGAGAGGGGGAGCTGTTTTTT
CASGSPLLGAGEGELFF
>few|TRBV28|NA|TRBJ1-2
TGTGCCAGCAGTTTTCTCCGACAGGCGTACAACTATGGCTACACCTTC
CASSFLRQAYNYGYTF
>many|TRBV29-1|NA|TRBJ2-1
TGCAGCGCCCTGGGACTCATCTACAATGAGCAGTTCTTC
CSALGLIYNEQFF
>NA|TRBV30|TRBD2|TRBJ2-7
TGTGCCTGGAGTGTCGGGACTAGTCCCTACGAGCAGTACTTC
CAWSVGTSPYEQYF
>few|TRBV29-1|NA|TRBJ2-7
TGCAGCGTTGAAGGAAGACAGACCTACGAGCAGTACTTC
CSVEGRQTYEQYF